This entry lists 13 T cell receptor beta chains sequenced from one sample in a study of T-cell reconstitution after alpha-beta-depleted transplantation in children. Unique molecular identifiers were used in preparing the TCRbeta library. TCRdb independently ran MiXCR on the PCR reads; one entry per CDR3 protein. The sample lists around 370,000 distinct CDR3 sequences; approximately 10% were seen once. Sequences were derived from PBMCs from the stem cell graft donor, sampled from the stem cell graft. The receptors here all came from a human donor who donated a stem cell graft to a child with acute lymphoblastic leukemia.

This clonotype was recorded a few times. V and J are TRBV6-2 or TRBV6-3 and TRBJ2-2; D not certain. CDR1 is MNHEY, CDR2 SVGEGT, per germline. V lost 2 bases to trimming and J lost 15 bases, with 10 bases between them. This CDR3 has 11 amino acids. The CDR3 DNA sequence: TGTGCCAGCAGTTACCCGCCTCGGGTGTTTTTT. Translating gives CASSYPPRVFF.

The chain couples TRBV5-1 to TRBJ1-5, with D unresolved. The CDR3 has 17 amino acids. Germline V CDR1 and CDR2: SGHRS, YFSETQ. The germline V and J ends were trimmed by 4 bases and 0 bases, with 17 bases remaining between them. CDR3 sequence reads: CASSPPPGTGSNQPQHF. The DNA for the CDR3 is TGCGCCAGCAGCCCGCCGCCAGGAACCGGTAGCAATCAGCCCCAGCATTTT.

CDR3 DNA: TGTGCCAGCAGCTTAGTGGCGGTGTCTCGGAGCTCCTACGAGCAGTACTTC. Residues: CASSLVAVSRSSYEQYF. This chain connects TRBV7-9 to TRBJ2-7; unclear D gene. Trimming shortened V by 1 base and J by 0 bases, and 16 bases separated the two germline ends. The CDR3 is made up of 17 amino acids. The V gene's germline CDR1 is SEHNR and CDR2 FQNEAQ (reference sequence).

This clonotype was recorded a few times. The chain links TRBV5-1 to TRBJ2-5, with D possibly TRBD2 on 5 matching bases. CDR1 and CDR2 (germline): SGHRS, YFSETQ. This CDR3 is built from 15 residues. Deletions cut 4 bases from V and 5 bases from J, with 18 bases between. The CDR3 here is CASSRGWDPEETQYF. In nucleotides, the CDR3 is TGCGCCAGCAGCCGAGGGTGGGATCCTGAGGAGACCCAGTACTTC.

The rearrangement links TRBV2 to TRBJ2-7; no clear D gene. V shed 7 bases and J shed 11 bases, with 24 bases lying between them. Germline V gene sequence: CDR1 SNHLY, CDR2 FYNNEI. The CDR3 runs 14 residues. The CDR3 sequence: CASNSPEQRRGEYF. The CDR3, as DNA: TGTGCCAGCAATTCCCCCGAACAGAGGCGTGGAGAGTACTTC.

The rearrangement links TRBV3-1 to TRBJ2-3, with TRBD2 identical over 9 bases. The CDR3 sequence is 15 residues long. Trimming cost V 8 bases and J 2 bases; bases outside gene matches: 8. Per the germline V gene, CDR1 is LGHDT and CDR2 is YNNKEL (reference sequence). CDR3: CASFKAGGNTDTQYF. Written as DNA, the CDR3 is TGTGCCAGCTTTAAAGCGGGGGGAAACACAGATACGCAGTATTTT.

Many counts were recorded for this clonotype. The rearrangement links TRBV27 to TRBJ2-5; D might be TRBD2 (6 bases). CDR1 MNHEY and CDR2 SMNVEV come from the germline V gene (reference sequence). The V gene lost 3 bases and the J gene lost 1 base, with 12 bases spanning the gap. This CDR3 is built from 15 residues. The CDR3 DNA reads TGTGCCAGCAGTTTGACTGGGAGGCTCCAAGAGACCCAGTACTTC. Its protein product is CASSLTGRLQETQYF.

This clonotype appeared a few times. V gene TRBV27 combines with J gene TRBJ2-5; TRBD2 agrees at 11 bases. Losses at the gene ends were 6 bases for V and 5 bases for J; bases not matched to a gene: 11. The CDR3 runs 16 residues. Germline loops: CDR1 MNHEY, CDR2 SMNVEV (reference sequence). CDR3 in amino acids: CASSWTSGSSGETQYF. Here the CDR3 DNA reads TGTGCCAGCAGCTGGACTAGCGGGTCTTCGGGGGAGACCCAGTACTTC.

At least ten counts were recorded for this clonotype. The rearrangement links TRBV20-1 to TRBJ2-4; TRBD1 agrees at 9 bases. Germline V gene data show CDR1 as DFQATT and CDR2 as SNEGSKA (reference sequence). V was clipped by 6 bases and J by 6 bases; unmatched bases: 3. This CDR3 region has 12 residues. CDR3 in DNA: TGCAGTGCGATGGGACAGGGAAACATTCAGTACTTC. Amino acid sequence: CSAMGQGNIQYF.

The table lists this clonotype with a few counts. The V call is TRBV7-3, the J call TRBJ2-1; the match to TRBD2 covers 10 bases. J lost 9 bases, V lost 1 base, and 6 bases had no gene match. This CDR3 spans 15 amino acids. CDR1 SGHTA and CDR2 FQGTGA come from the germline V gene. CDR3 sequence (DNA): TGTGCCAGCAGCTTAATGAGCGGGAGGGCCGGTGAGCAGTTCTTC. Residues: CASSLMSGRAGEQFF. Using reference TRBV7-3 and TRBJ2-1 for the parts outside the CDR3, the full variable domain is GAGVSQTPSNKVTEKGKYVELRCDPISGHTALYWYRQSLGQGPEFLIYFQGTGAADDSGLPNDRFFAVRPEGSVSTLKIQRTERGDSAVYLCASSLMSGRAGEQFFGPGTRLTVL.

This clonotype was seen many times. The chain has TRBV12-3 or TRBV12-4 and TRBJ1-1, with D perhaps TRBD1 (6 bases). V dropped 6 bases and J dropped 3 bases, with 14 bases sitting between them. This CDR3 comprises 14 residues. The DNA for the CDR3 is TGTGCCAGCAGACCCAGGGGTGGGGACACTGAAGCTTTCTTT. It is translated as CASRPRGGDTEAFF.

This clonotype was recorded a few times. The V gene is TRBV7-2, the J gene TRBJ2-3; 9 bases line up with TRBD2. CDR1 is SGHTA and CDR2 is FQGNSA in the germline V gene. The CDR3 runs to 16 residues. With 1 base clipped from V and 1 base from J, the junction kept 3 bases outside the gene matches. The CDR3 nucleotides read TGTGCCAGCAGCTTAGGGGGACTAGCCCGCACAGATACGCAGTATTTT. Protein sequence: CASSLGGLARTDTQYF.

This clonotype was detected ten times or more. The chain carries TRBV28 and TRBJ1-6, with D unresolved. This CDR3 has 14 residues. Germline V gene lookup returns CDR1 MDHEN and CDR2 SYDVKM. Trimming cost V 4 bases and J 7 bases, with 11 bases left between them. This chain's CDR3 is CASSSIQSNSPLHF. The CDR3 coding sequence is TGTGCCAGCAGTTCAATCCAGTCCAATTCACCCCTCCACTTT.